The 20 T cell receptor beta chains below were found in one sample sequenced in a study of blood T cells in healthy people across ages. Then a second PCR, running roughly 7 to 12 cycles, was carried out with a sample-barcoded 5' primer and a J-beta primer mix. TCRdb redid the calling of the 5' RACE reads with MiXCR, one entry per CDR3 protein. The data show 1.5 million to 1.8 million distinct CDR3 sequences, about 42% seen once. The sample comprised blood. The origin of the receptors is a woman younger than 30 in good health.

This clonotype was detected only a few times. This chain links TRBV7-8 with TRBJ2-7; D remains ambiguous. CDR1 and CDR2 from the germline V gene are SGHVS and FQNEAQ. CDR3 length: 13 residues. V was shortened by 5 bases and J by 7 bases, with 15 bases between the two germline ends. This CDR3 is CASSVGPSNEQYF. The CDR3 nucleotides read TGTGCCAGCAGCGTCGGACCATCCAATGAGCAGTACTTC.

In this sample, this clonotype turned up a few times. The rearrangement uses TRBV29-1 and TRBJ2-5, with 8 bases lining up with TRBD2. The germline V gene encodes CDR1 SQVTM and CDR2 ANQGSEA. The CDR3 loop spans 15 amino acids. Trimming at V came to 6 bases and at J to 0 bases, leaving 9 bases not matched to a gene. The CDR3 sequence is CSVGGSGIYQETQYF. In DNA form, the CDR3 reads TGCAGCGTCGGGGGTAGCGGGATATACCAAGAGACCCAGTACTTC.

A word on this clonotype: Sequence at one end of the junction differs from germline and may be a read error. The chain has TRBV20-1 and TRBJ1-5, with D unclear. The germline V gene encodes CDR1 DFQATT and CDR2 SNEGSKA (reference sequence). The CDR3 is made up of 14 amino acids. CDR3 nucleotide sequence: TGCTGTGCTAGGGAGACCAATAGCAATCAGCCCCAGCATTTT. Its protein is CCARETNSNQPQHF.

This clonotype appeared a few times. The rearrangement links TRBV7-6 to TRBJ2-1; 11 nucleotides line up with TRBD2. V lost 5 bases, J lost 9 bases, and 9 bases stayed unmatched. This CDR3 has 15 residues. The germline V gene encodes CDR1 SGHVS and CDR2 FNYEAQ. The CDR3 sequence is CASSVGLAGGSEQFF. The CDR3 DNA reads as TGTGCCAGCAGCGTAGGGCTAGCGGGAGGAAGTGAGCAGTTCTTC.

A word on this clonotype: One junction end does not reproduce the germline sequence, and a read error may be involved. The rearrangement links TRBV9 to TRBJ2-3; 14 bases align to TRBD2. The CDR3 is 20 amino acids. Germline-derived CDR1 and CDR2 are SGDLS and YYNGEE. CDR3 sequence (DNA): TGTGCCAGCAGCGTAGGGGGACTAGCGGGGGCCCACGCGAGCACAGAGACGCAGTATTTT. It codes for CASSVGGLAGAHASTETQYF.

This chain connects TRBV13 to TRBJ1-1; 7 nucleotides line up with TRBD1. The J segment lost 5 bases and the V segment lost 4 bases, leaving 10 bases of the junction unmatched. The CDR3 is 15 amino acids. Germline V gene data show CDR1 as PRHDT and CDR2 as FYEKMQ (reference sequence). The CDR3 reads CASSSQTGMRTEAFF. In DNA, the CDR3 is TGTGCCAGCAGCTCCCAGACAGGGATGCGGACTGAAGCTTTCTTT.

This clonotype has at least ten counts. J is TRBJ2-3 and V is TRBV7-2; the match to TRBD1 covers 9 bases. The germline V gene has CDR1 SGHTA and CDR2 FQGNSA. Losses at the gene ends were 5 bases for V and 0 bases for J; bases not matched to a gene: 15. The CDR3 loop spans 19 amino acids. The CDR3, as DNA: TGTGCCAGCAGCATACGACCGGGACAGGGCATATCTAGCACAGATACGCAGTATTTT. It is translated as CASSIRPGQGISSTDTQYF.

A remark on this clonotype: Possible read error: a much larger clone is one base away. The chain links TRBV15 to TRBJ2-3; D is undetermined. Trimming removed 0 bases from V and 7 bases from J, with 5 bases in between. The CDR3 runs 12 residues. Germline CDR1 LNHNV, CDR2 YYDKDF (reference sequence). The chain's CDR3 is CATSRDTNTQYF. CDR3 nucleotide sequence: TGTGCCACCAGCAGAGATACAAATACGCAGTATTTT.

CDR3 DNA: TGTGCCAGTAGGGCACCCGGACGGTTGAATTCACCCCTCCACTTT. It specifies CASRAPGRLNSPLHF. The V gene is TRBV19, the J gene TRBJ1-6; D call uncertain. The germline V gene has CDR1 LNHDA and CDR2 SQIVND (reference sequence). The germline V and J ends were trimmed by 6 bases and 7 bases, with 16 bases remaining between them. This CDR3 contains 15 residues. Combining the CDR3 with reference TRBV19 and TRBJ1-6 gives the whole variable domain DGGITQSPKYLFRKEGQNVTLSCEQNLNHDAMYWYRQDPGQGLRLIYYSQIVNDFQKGDIAEGYSVSREKKESFPLTVTSAQKNPTAFYLCASRAPGRLNSPLHFGNGTRLTVT.

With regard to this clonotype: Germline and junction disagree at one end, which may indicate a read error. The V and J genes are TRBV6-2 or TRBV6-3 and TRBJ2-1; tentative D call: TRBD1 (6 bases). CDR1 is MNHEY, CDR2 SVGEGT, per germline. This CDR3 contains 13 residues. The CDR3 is CAISYIQGYEQFF. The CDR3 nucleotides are TGTGCCATCAGTTACATACAGGGTTACGAGCAGTTCTTC.

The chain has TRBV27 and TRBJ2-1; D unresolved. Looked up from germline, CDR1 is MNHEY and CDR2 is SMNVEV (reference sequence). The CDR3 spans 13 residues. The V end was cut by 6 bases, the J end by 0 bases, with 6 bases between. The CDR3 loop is CASRDRSYNEQFF. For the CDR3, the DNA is TGTGCCAGCAGGGACCGCTCCTACAATGAGCAGTTCTTC.

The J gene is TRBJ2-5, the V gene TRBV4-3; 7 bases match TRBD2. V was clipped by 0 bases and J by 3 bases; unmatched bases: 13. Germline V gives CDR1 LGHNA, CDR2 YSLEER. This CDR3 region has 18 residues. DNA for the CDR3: TGCGCCAGCAGCCAAGAAGTCCGAGGCGGGAGTAGGGAAGAGACCCAGTACTTC. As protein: CASSQEVRGGSREETQYF.

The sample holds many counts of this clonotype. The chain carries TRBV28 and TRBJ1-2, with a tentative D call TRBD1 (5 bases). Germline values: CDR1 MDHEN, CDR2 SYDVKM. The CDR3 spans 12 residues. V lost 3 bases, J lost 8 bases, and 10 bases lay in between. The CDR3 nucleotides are TGTGCCAGCAGTTTCGGGGGTTTGGGCTACACCTTC. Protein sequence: CASSFGGLGYTF.

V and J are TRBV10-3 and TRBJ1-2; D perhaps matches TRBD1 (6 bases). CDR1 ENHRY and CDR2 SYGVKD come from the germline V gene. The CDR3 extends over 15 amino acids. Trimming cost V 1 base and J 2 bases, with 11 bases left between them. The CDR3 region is CAISEWEGVNYGYTF. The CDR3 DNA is TGTGCCATCAGTGAGTGGGAGGGGGTAAACTATGGCTACACCTTC.

The CDR3 protein is CASSSVTETQYF. CDR3 in DNA: TGTGCCAGCAGCTCAGTAACGGAGACCCAGTACTTC. V and J are TRBV6-2 or TRBV6-3 and TRBJ2-5; no firm D call. The CDR3 is 12 residues long. From germline, CDR1 is MNHEY and CDR2 SVGEGT. V lost 6 bases and J 5 bases, leaving 10 bases between the germline ends.

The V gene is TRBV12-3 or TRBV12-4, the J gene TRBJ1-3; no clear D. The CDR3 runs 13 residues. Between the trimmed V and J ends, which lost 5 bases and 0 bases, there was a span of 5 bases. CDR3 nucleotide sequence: TGTGCCAGCAGTCCACTCTCTGGAAACACCATATATTTT. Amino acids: CASSPLSGNTIYF.

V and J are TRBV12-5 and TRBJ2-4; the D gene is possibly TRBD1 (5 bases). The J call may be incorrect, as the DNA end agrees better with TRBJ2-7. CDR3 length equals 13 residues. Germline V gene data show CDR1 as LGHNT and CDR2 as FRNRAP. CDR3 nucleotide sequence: TGTGCTAGTGGTTGGTGGGGCAGGAACGAGCAGTACTTC. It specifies CASGWWGRNEQYF.

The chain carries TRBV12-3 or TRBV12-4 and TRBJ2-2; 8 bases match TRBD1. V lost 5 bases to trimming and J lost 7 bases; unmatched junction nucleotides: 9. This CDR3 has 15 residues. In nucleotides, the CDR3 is TGTGCCAGCAGTCCTGGACAGGGTTTTATCGGGGAGCTGTTTTTT. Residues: CASSPGQGFIGELFF.

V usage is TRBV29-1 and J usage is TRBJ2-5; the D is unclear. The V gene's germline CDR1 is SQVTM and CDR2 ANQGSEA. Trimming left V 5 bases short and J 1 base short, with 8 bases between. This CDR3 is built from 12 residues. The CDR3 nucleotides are TGCAGCGTTAGCTTAGCCCAAGAGACCCAGTACTTC. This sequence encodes CSVSLAQETQYF.

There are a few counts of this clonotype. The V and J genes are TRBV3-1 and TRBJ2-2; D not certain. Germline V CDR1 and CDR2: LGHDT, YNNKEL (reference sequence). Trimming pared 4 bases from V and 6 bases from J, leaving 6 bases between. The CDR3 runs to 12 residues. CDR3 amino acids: CASSRASGELFF. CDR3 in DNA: TGTGCCAGCAGCCGAGCCTCCGGGGAGCTGTTTTTT.